Following are 6 T cell receptor beta chains from one sample sequenced in a study of shared clonotypes between healthy human individuals. TCRdb's copy holds only in-frame clones and misses some; the assay was immunoSEQ multiplex PCR. In the table there are about a million clones, about 75% of which are singletons. The sample comprised memory CD4+ T cells sorted from blood. The subset is: CD45RA-negative fraction. Every receptor here comes from a man younger than 35 in good health.

The rearrangement joins TRBV19 to TRBJ2-3; the D gene is possibly TRBD2 (6 bases). The CDR3 length is 16 residues. The germline gives CDR1 LNHDA, CDR2 SQIVND (reference sequence). V was cut by 3 bases and J by 7 bases, with 20 bases left in between. The CDR3 loop is CASSMGGNPGVNTQYF. CDR3 nucleotides: TGTGCCAGTAGTATGGGCGGGAATCCGGGTGTAAATACGCAGTATTTT.

This clone was seen a few times. This sequence joins TRBV30 and TRBJ2-5; tentative D call: TRBD2 (5 bases). The CDR3 is 12 residues long. Germline loops: CDR1 GTSNPN, CDR2 SVGIG (reference sequence). Deletions cut 1 base from V and 5 bases from J, with 8 bases between. CDR3 protein: CAWSAWRETQYF. The CDR3 DNA reads TGTGCCTGGAGTGCATGGAGGGAGACCCAGTACTTC.

This clone was recorded once. V and J are TRBV6-1 and TRBJ2-7, with D maybe TRBD1 (6 bases). The CDR3 is 13 amino acids. Trimming removed 4 bases at V and 4 bases at J, with 11 bases between. Germline values: CDR1 MNHNS, CDR2 SASEGT. The CDR3 nucleotides read TGTGCCAGCAGTGTAGCAGGGGCTTACGAGCAGTACTTC. Residues: CASSVAGAYEQYF.

The rearrangement links TRBV2 to TRBJ2-3; possibly TRBD1 for D (5 bases). V shed 7 bases and J shed 2 bases, with 13 bases lying between them. The CDR3 has 14 residues. From germline, CDR1 is SNHLY and CDR2 FYNNEI. CDR3 sequence reads: CASNVLGPTDTQYF. The CDR3 coding sequence is TGTGCCAGCAATGTTTTGGGGCCCACAGATACGCAGTATTTT.

The chain recombines TRBV5-1 with TRBJ2-5, with a weak D call TRBD1 (6 bases). Germline V gene data show CDR1 as SGHRS and CDR2 as YFSETQ. There are 15 residues in the CDR3. V was shortened by 4 bases and J by 3 bases, with 16 bases between the two germline ends. CDR3 loop: CASSSNTGNEETQYF. The CDR3 region has the DNA TGCGCCAGCAGCAGCAACACAGGGAACGAAGAGACCCAGTACTTC.

The chain combines TRBV6-5 with TRBJ2-2; 11 bases agree with TRBD2. The CDR3 is made up of 14 amino acids. J was trimmed by 8 bases and V by 5 bases; bases with no gene match: 4. Looked up from germline, CDR1 is MNHEY and CDR2 is SVGAGI. The DNA for the CDR3 is TGTGCCAGCAGTATTAGCGGGAGGGCTGGGGAGCTGTTTTTT. Translating gives CASSISGRAGELFF.